The 30 T cell receptor beta chains reported below all come from one sample, sequenced in a study of cytomegalovirus exposure and HLA in healthy donors. The PCR was carried out with 60 Vbeta primers and 13 Jbeta primers. Only in-frame clones appear in the TCRdb table, and some are missing; sequencing was by immunoSEQ multiplex PCR. The repertoire holds 120,000 to 150,000 clones, with about 86% as singletons. The sample was PBMCs. The receptor source for this set is a man in his forties or fifties in good health and CMV-seropositive.

This CDR3 is CRISGTESTDTQYF. The DNA for the CDR3 is TGCAGGATATCCGGGACAGAGAGCACAGATACGCAGTATTTT. V and J are TRBV29-1 and TRBJ2-3; the match to TRBD1 covers 7 bases. This CDR3 region has 14 residues. Germline CDR1 reads SQVTM; CDR2 reads ANQGSEA.

The rearrangement uses TRBV6-6 and TRBJ1-4; tentatively, D is TRBD1 (6 bases). The germline V and J ends were trimmed by 6 bases and 7 bases, with 15 bases remaining between them. CDR1 and CDR2 from the germline V gene are MNHNY and SVGAGI (reference sequence). The CDR3 runs to 14 residues. CDR3 DNA sequence: TGTGCCAGCAGCAGGGACATTGGTGGTGAAAAACTGTTTTTT. Residues: CASSRDIGGEKLFF.

The chain links TRBV30 to TRBJ1-1, with no clear D. Germline assignment: CDR1 GTSNPN and CDR2 SVGIG (reference sequence). The CDR3 has 14 amino acids. The germline V and J ends were trimmed by 0 bases and 0 bases, with 8 bases remaining between them. The CDR3 loop reads CAWSVPGLNTEAFF. The CDR3 nucleotides read TGTGCCTGGAGTGTACCCGGGTTGAACACTGAAGCTTTCTTT.

This clone appeared a single time. The chain recombines TRBV5-4 with TRBJ1-4; 7 bases align to TRBD1. The CDR3 covers 14 residues. V shed 4 bases and J 5 bases; nucleotides not matched to a gene: 5. Germline CDR1 is SGHNT and CDR2 is YYREEE (reference sequence). The chain's CDR3 is CASSPGQRNEKLFF. The CDR3 DNA reads TGTGCCAGCAGCCCGGGACAGCGGAATGAAAAACTGTTTTTT.

The CDR3 reads CASSLQGLDNSPLHF. The CDR3 DNA is TGCGCCAGCAGCTTGCAGGGGCTGGACAATTCACCCCTCCACTTT. The chain couples TRBV5-1 to TRBJ1-6; possibly TRBD1 for D (6 bases). In germline, CDR1 is SGHRS, CDR2 YFSETQ. The CDR3 extends over 15 amino acids. Trimming removed 1 base from V and 7 bases from J, with 12 bases in between.

This clone has only a few counts. The sample contains more than one DNA sequence encoding this CDR3. The V and J genes are TRBV27 and TRBJ1-5; D is uncertain. The germline V and J ends were trimmed by 8 bases and 4 bases, with 6 bases remaining between them. Germline CDR1 is MNHEY and CDR2 is SMNVEV (reference sequence). The CDR3 has 11 amino acids. For the CDR3, the DNA is TGTGCCAGCGGAGTTAATCAGCCCCAGCATTTT. It encodes CASGVNQPQHF.

V usage is TRBV18 and J usage is TRBJ2-7; tentative D call: TRBD1 (6 bases). Looked up from germline, CDR1 is KGHSH and CDR2 is LQKENI. Trimming took off 0 bases at V and 2 bases at J, with 8 bases between the two ends. The CDR3 is 14 residues long. The CDR3 coding sequence is TGTGCCAGCTCACCACCAGGGACACCCTACGAGCAGTACTTC. Its protein is CASSPPGTPYEQYF.

J is TRBJ2-1 and V is TRBV2, with TRBD2 matching over 8 bases. The CDR3 has 18 amino acids. The V gene end was trimmed by 4 bases and the J gene end by 4 bases; junction bases not matched to a gene: 15. From germline, CDR1 is SNHLY and CDR2 FYNNEI. The CDR3 region is CASSVQLPGLGVYNEQFF. The CDR3 bases are TGTGCCAGCAGTGTACAACTCCCGGGACTAGGAGTTTACAATGAGCAGTTCTTC.

The chain is built from TRBV10-3 and TRBJ1-3; D might be TRBD1 (5 bases). The CDR3 contains 15 residues. The V end lost 7 bases, the J end lost 0 bases, and 13 bases lay between the germline ends. Germline lookup yields CDR1 ENHRY and CDR2 SYGVKD. CDR3 coding DNA: TGTGCCATCACGGGGGAACCCTACTCTGGAAACACCATATATTTT. Its protein product is CAITGEPYSGNTIYF.

The chain recombines TRBV11-2 with TRBJ2-1; D perhaps matches TRBD1 (7 bases). V shed 2 bases and J shed 8 bases, with 19 bases lying between them. Germline V gene sequence: CDR1 SGHAT, CDR2 FQNNGV. CDR3 length equals 16 residues. CDR3 protein: CASSLIGRQGVDEQFF. DNA of the CDR3: TGTGCCAGCAGCTTAATTGGGAGGCAGGGGGTGGATGAGCAGTTCTTC.

The chain combines TRBV30 with TRBJ1-5, with D unclear. V gave up 1 base and J gave up 5 bases, with 12 bases separating them. This CDR3 region has 14 residues. CDR1 and CDR2 (germline): GTSNPN, SVGIG (reference sequence). CDR3 DNA sequence: TGTGCCTGGAGTGCGGGATCTGGAGATCAGCCCCAGCATTTT. Translation gives CAWSAGSGDQPQHF.

The J gene is TRBJ2-5, the V gene TRBV7-8; unclear D gene. V lost 3 bases and J lost 3, with 11 bases in between. The CDR3 covers 14 residues. Germline V CDR1 and CDR2: SGHVS, FQNEAQ. Here the CDR3 DNA reads TGTGCCAGCAGCTTCCGATCAGCGAAAGAGACCCAGTACTTC. Its protein product is CASSFRSAKETQYF.

The genes are TRBV18 and TRBJ1-6; D gene unclear. Germline loops: CDR1 KGHSH, CDR2 LQKENI. There are 15 residues in the CDR3. V was shortened by 1 base and J by 7 bases, with 11 bases between the two germline ends. CDR3 nucleotide sequence: TGTGCCAGCTCACCACTTGGCAGCGGAAATTCACCCCTCCACTTT. Translating it yields CASSPLGSGNSPLHF.

The chain combines TRBV19 with TRBJ1-3; a weak D match, TRBD1 (5 bases). CDR1 and CDR2 (germline): LNHDA, SQIVND (reference sequence). The CDR3 spans 17 residues. V was trimmed by 4 bases and J by 0 bases, leaving 16 bases between them. CDR3 sequence reads: CASSTRLQVLSGNTIYF. CDR3 in DNA: TGTGCCAGTAGTACCAGATTACAGGTGCTCTCTGGAAACACCATATATTTT.

As to this clone: Other DNA sequences in the sample encode the same CDR3. V and J are TRBV9 and TRBJ2-7; 9 positions match TRBD1. The germline CDR1 and CDR2 sequences are SGDLS and YYNGEE. CDR3 length: 15 residues. The ends lost 4 bases at V and 3 bases at J; junction bases unmatched: 8. CDR3 residues: CASSFGGQGDYEQYF. Written as DNA, the CDR3 is TGTGCCAGCAGCTTCGGGGGACAGGGAGACTACGAGCAGTACTTC.

The rearrangement joins TRBV27 to TRBJ1-1; 8 positions agree with TRBD1. After removal of 1 base from V and 3 bases from J, the junction contained 4 bases not matched to a gene. The CDR3 spans 15 residues. The V gene's germline CDR1 is MNHEY and CDR2 SMNVEV (reference sequence). The CDR3 region has the DNA TGTGCCAGCAGTTTATTGGACAGGGTTGACACTGAAGCTTTCTTT. This encodes CASSLLDRVDTEAFF.

V gene TRBV6-6 combines with J gene TRBJ2-7; tentative D call: TRBD1 (6 bases). This CDR3 spans 14 amino acids. Germline V CDR1 and CDR2: MNHNY, SVGAGI (reference sequence). The V end lost 6 bases, the J end lost 3 bases, and 15 bases lay between the germline ends. CDR3 coding DNA: TGTGCCAGCAGACGAGACCTAGGGGGCTACGAGCAGTACTTC. The encoded protein is CASRRDLGGYEQYF.

This clone has just a few counts. The gene calls are TRBV19 and TRBJ1-5; weak D call: TRBD1 (5 bases). The CDR3 is 14 amino acids. Trimming stripped 6 bases from V and 0 bases from J, with 9 bases between. Germline values: CDR1 LNHDA, CDR2 SQIVND (reference sequence). For the CDR3, the DNA is TGTGCCAGTAGCGGACAAAATAGCAATCAGCCCCAGCATTTT. Protein sequence: CASSGQNSNQPQHF.

The chain has TRBV28 and TRBJ2-7, with 11 bases that match TRBD2. V shed 7 bases, J shed 8 bases, and the junction held 13 bases outside the gene matches. This CDR3 contains 15 residues. Germline CDR1 reads MDHEN; CDR2 reads SYDVKM. CDR3 sequence reads: CASTHPGTSGTKQYF. In nucleotides, the CDR3 is TGTGCCAGCACACACCCCGGGACTAGCGGTACGAAGCAGTACTTC.

The chain has TRBV7-9 and TRBJ1-4; 7 positions agree with TRBD1. V shed 5 bases and J 4 bases; nucleotides not matched to a gene: 7. Germline V gives CDR1 SEHNR, CDR2 FQNEAQ (reference sequence). The CDR3 is 15 residues long. The CDR3 coding sequence is TGTGCCAGCAGCCCAGGGACAGTCGATAATGAAAAACTGTTTTTT. Translated: CASSPGTVDNEKLFF.

In its sample, this clone was seen a few times. The chain is built from TRBV6-6 and TRBJ1-3; D remains unclear. Germline V lookup: CDR1 MNHNY, CDR2 SVGAGI (reference sequence). Trimming removed 7 bases at V and 3 bases at J, with 16 bases between. CDR3 length equals 15 residues. The CDR3 protein is CASTTEREGGNTIYF. CDR3 sequence (DNA): TGTGCCAGCACTACCGAGCGGGAGGGTGGAAACACCATATATTTT.

This chain joins TRBV28 and TRBJ1-2; 7 bases align to TRBD1. The germline gives CDR1 MDHEN, CDR2 SYDVKM. CDR3 length: 14 amino acids. The ends lost 2 bases at V and 3 bases at J; junction bases unmatched: 3. The CDR3: CASSLPGTDYGYTF. The CDR3 DNA sequence: TGTGCCAGCAGTTTACCGGGGACAGACTATGGCTACACCTTC.

The CDR3 loop is CASSLDWLDTQYF. The CDR3, as DNA: TGTGCCAGCAGCTTGGATTGGCTAGATACGCAGTATTTT. The J gene is TRBJ2-3, the V gene TRBV5-4; D is undetermined. Germline assignment: CDR1 SGHNT and CDR2 YYREEE (reference sequence). This CDR3 is 13 amino acids long. V dropped 0 bases and J dropped 5 bases, with 7 bases sitting between them.

The chain recombines TRBV4-3 with TRBJ1-2; the D gene is possibly TRBD1 (5 bases). The V gene lost 0 bases and the J gene lost 4 bases, with 6 bases spanning the gap. Germline CDR1 reads LGHNA; CDR2 reads YSLEER. This CDR3 contains 13 residues. The CDR3 spells CASSQEGVYGYTF. CDR3 DNA: TGCGCCAGCAGCCAAGAAGGGGTCTATGGCTACACCTTC.

The gene calls are TRBV6-6 and TRBJ1-4; 7 bases line up with TRBD1. The CDR3 sequence is 14 residues long. Germline CDR1 is MNHNY and CDR2 is SVGAGI (reference sequence). The junction had 7 bases not matched to a gene; V was cut back by 6 bases and J by 6 bases. CDR3 sequence reads: CASSETGTDEKLFF. In DNA form, the CDR3 reads TGTGCCAGCAGCGAAACCGGGACAGATGAAAAACTGTTTTTT.

This rearrangement joins TRBV2 to TRBJ1-5, with 7 bases aligning to TRBD1. The length of the CDR3 is 15 residues. The germline V gene encodes CDR1 SNHLY and CDR2 FYNNEI. With V trimmed by 4 bases and J by 2 bases, 5 bases remained unmatched. The CDR3 reads CASSGQGGGNQPQHF. The CDR3 DNA sequence: TGTGCCAGCAGTGGACAGGGCGGTGGCAATCAGCCCCAGCATTTT.

The genes are TRBV30 and TRBJ2-4; D might be TRBD2 (5 bases). Germline V CDR1 and CDR2: GTSNPN, SVGIG (reference sequence). This CDR3 is built from 16 residues. The V end was cut by 0 bases, the J end by 0 bases, with 12 bases between. This chain's CDR3 is CAWSVQSGLAKNIQYF. In DNA, the CDR3 is TGTGCCTGGAGTGTACAAAGCGGTTTAGCCAAAAACATTCAGTACTTC. The full variable domain, in which reference TRBV30 and TRBJ2-4 provide the parts outside the CDR3, is SQTIHQWPATLVQPVGSPLSLECTVEGTSNPNLYWYRQAAGRGLQLLFYSVGIGQISSEVPQNLSASRPQDRQFILSSKKLLLSDSGFYLCAWSVQSGLAKNIQYFGAGTRLSVL.

This chain connects TRBV7-2 to TRBJ1-5, with a possible D match to TRBD1 (6 bases). CDR3 length: 15 residues. CDR1 is SGHTA, CDR2 FQGNSA, per germline. Trimming pared 4 bases from V and 0 bases from J, leaving 10 bases between. CDR3 DNA sequence: TGTGCCAGCAGCTCGACAGGTAATAGCAATCAGCCCCAGCATTTT. Protein product: CASSSTGNSNQPQHF.

V gene TRBV7-8 combines with J gene TRBJ2-7; 7 nucleotides match TRBD1. The CDR3 runs 15 residues. Germline loops: CDR1 SGHVS, CDR2 FQNEAQ. Trimming removed 5 bases from V and 3 bases from J; junction bases left unmatched: 10. DNA for the CDR3: TGTGCCAGCAGCCTCCTAGGACAGGCATACTACGAGCAGTACTTC. This codes for CASSLLGQAYYEQYF.

The chain uses TRBV12-5 and TRBJ2-7; D call uncertain. The V and J ends lost 1 base and 4 bases respectively, with 11 bases between them. This CDR3 has 14 residues. Germline V gene sequence: CDR1 LGHNT, CDR2 FRNRAP. The DNA of the CDR3 is TGTGCTAGTGGTTTGGGCACCCTTACTTACGAGCAGTACTTC. Translation gives CASGLGTLTYEQYF.